Each of the 19 T cell receptor beta chains below was sequenced from the same sample in a study of PD-1 blockade in classical Hodgkin lymphoma. All trial patients relapsed after autologous stem cell transplantation. Using immunoSEQ multiplex PCR, the repertoire was profiled, and TCRdb retains in-frame clones only, with some absent. The table records some 31,000 clones, about 76% of them present only once. Sequences were derived from peripheral blood mononuclear cells (PBMCs), sampled before the second cycle of nivolumab. Receptor source: a human donor with classical Hodgkin lymphoma.

V gene TRBV27 combines with J gene TRBJ1-1, with D perhaps matching TRBD1 (6 bases). The CDR3 runs 16 residues. V lost 5 bases to trimming and J lost 2 bases, with 18 bases between them. The germline V gene encodes CDR1 MNHEY and CDR2 SMNVEV (reference sequence). The CDR3 here is CASSTLPTGFNTEAFF. CDR3 nucleotide sequence: TGTGCCAGCAGTACCCTTCCGACAGGATTTAACACTGAAGCTTTCTTT.

The genes are TRBV7-9 and TRBJ2-3; D not resolved. In germline, CDR1 is SEHNR, CDR2 FQNEAQ (reference sequence). The CDR3 has 12 residues. Trimming removed 4 bases from V and 2 bases from J, with 4 bases in between. CDR3 protein: CASSSTTDTQYF. The CDR3 region has the DNA TGTGCCAGCAGCTCTACCACAGATACGCAGTATTTT.

The J gene is TRBJ1-1, the V gene TRBV7-2; TRBD1 matches at 7 bases. Germline CDR1 reads SGHTA; CDR2 reads FQGNSA. The CDR3 extends over 13 amino acids. The V and J ends lost 2 bases and 4 bases, in that order; junction bases with no gene match: 1. In nucleotides, the CDR3 is TGTGCCAGCAGCTTATGGACAGGCACTGAAGCTTTCTTT. Its translation is CASSLWTGTEAFF.

This clone was observed a single time. J is TRBJ1-1 and V is TRBV28; D remains ambiguous. Germline lookup yields CDR1 MDHEN and CDR2 SYDVKM. The CDR3 runs to 11 residues. Trimming stripped 5 bases from V and 9 bases from J, with 10 bases between. CDR3 sequence (DNA): TGTGCCAGCAGTACCCCCCCCAAAGCTTTCTTT. Translation gives CASSTPPKAFF.

The chain links TRBV30 to TRBJ2-3; D call uncertain. The V gene lost 4 bases and the J gene lost 1 base, with 15 bases spanning the gap. CDR1 and CDR2 (germline): GTSNPN, SVGIG (reference sequence). The CDR3 consists of 15 residues. This CDR3 reads CAWTQLASGTDTQYF. Written as DNA, the CDR3 is TGTGCCTGGACTCAGCTCGCTTCAGGCACAGATACGCAGTATTTT. Complete variable domain (other parts from reference TRBV30 and TRBJ2-3): SQTIHQWPATLVQPVGSPLSLECTVEGTSNPNLYWYRQAAGRGLQLLFYSVGIGQISSEVPQNLSASRPQDRQFILSSKKLLLSDSGFYLCAWTQLASGTDTQYFGPGTRLTVL.

This clone was seen just once. V usage is TRBV10-3 and J usage is TRBJ2-7; 8 bases align to TRBD2. Trimming took 6 bases from V and 7 from J; bases not matched to a gene: 14. The CDR3 spans 15 residues. Germline V lookup: CDR1 ENHRY, CDR2 SYGVKD. The CDR3 reads CAIREAGAPTSEQYF. The DNA of the CDR3 is TGTGCCATCAGGGAAGCGGGGGCGCCTACGTCGGAGCAGTACTTC.

This chain uses TRBV23-1 with TRBJ1-2, with 10 bases lining up with TRBD1. TRBV23-1 counts as an open reading frame of uncertain function. The CDR3 consists of 16 residues. The V and J ends lost 6 bases and 6 bases, in that order; junction bases with no gene match: 13. DNA of the CDR3: TGCGCCAGCAGCCAGGGAGGACAGGGGGGATTTGATGGCTACACCTTC. It encodes CASSQGGQGGFDGYTF.

V and J are TRBV21-1 and TRBJ2-7. TRBV21-1 is noted as a pseudogene. The CDR3 has 16 residues. The CDR3 is CASSQNRDPSSYEQYF. The CDR3 DNA reads as TGTGCCAGCAGTCAAAACCGGGACCCAAGCTCCTACGAGCAGTACTTC.

The V call is TRBV2, the J call TRBJ1-2; D remains unclear. V shed 10 bases and J shed 2 bases, with 17 bases lying between them. The V gene's germline CDR1 is SNHLY and CDR2 FYNNEI. The CDR3 loop spans 14 amino acids. The CDR3 here is CAIPIGPSNYGYTF. DNA for the CDR3: TGTGCCATACCTATCGGACCGTCAAACTATGGCTACACCTTC. Complete variable domain (other parts from reference TRBV2 and TRBJ1-2): EPEVTQTPSHQVTQMGQEVILRCVPISNHLYFYWYRQILGQKVEFLVSFYNNEISEKSEIFDDQFSVERPDGSNFTLKIRSTKLEDSAMYFCAIPIGPSNYGYTFGSGTRLTVV.

The chain combines TRBV10-3 with TRBJ1-2; D is ambiguous. The CDR3 totals 16 residues. Between the trimmed V and J ends, which lost 2 bases and 4 bases, there was a span of 17 bases. CDR1 ENHRY and CDR2 SYGVKD come from the germline V gene. In DNA, the CDR3 is TGTGCCATCAGTGAGCCAATGGCCAACCGAGGCTATGGCTACACCTTC. Translating gives CAISEPMANRGYGYTF.

This chain joins TRBV7-9 and TRBJ1-1; no firm D call. This CDR3 region has 12 residues. CDR1 and CDR2 (germline): SEHNR, FQNEAQ (reference sequence). V was trimmed by 10 bases and J by 1 base, leaving 10 bases between them. CDR3 bases: TGTGCCACCGGGCCGGGGAACACTGAAGCTTTCTTT. Translating gives CATGPGNTEAFF. Combining the CDR3 with reference TRBV7-9 and TRBJ1-1 gives the whole variable domain DTGVSQNPRHKITKRGQNVTFRCDPISEHNRLYWYRQTLGQGPEFLTYFQNEAQLEKSRLLSDRFSAERPKGSFSTLEIQRTEQGDSAMYLCATGPGNTEAFFGQGTRLTVV.

The chain carries TRBV30 and TRBJ1-1; the D gene is possibly TRBD1 (5 bases). This CDR3 is built from 13 residues. Germline V gene sequence: CDR1 GTSNPN, CDR2 SVGIG (reference sequence). V dropped 4 bases and J dropped 1 base, with 10 bases sitting between them. CDR3 sequence (DNA): TGTGCCTGGAATGCAGGGTCGAACACTGAAGCTTTCTTT. This translates into CAWNAGSNTEAFF.

This clone was counted only a few times. V and J are TRBV27 and TRBJ2-1; D is undetermined. Germline lookup yields CDR1 MNHEY and CDR2 SMNVEV (reference sequence). V dropped 9 bases and J dropped 5 bases, with 8 bases sitting between them. This CDR3 is built from 11 residues. CDR3 DNA: TGTGCCAGTGGACCGCACAATGAGCAGTTCTTC. This codes for CASGPHNEQFF.

V gene TRBV7-2 combines with J gene TRBJ2-7; D is tentatively TRBD1 or TRBD2 (5 bases each). Per germline, CDR1 SGHTA and CDR2 FQGNSA. V shed 5 bases and J shed 6 bases, with 17 bases lying between them. CDR3 length: 14 residues. CDR3 sequence (DNA): TGTGCCAGCAGCCCGAGCGCAGGGAGAAGCGAGCAGTACTTC. Translating it yields CASSPSAGRSEQYF. Full variable domain (rest looked up from reference TRBV7-2 and TRBJ2-7): GAGVSQSPSNKVTEKGKDVELRCDPISGHTALYWYRQSLGQGLEFLIYFQGNSAPDKSGLPSDRFSAERTGGSVSTLTIQRTQQEDSAVYLCASSPSAGRSEQYFGPGTRLTVT.

This clone was recorded a few times. The genes are TRBV28 and TRBJ2-7, with 8 bases fitting TRBD2. The germline gives CDR1 MDHEN, CDR2 SYDVKM. The CDR3 is 16 residues long. J lost 1 base, V lost 4 bases, and 9 bases had no gene match. The DNA of the CDR3 is TGTGCCAGCAGTTCCCCCCTCACTAGCGGTTCCTACGAGCAGTACTTC. Translation gives CASSSPLTSGSYEQYF.

The CDR3 region has the DNA TGTGCCAGCAGCGGATCAACCGCCGAGGCTTTCTTT. It encodes CASSGSTAEAFF. J is TRBJ1-1 and V is TRBV9; no reliable D call. V was cut by 3 bases and J by 11 bases, with 14 bases left in between. The length of the CDR3 is 12 residues. Germline values: CDR1 SGDLS, CDR2 YYNGEE.

J is TRBJ1-2 and V is TRBV7-6, with 8 positions matching TRBD1. The germline gives CDR1 SGHVS, CDR2 FNYEAQ. CDR3 length: 15 amino acids. Losses at the gene ends were 1 base for V and 5 bases for J; bases not matched to a gene: 6. In DNA form, the CDR3 reads TGTGCCAGCAGCTTAGGTACAGGGGGAAAATATGGCTACACCTTC. It is translated as CASSLGTGGKYGYTF.

The gene calls are TRBV7-9 and TRBJ2-6, with 12 bases that match TRBD1. The CDR3 runs to 17 residues. The junction had 1 base not matched to a gene; V was cut back by 1 base and J by 3 bases. Per the germline V gene, CDR1 is SEHNR and CDR2 is FQNEAQ (reference sequence). The CDR3 loop is CASSLGDRGLGANVLTF. In DNA form, the CDR3 reads TGTGCCAGCAGCTTAGGGGACAGGGGGCTTGGGGCCAACGTCCTGACTTTC.

The CDR3 nucleotides are TGCGCCAGCAGCCAAGCTCTACTAGCGGGGGACACAGATACGCAGTATTTT. As protein: CASSQALLAGDTDTQYF. The chain carries TRBV4-1 and TRBJ2-3; 11 bases agree with TRBD2. The germline CDR1 and CDR2 sequences are MGHRA and YSYEKL. Trimming took 1 base from V and 2 from J; bases not matched to a gene: 5. The CDR3 has 17 residues.